This is a list of T cell receptor beta chains from one sample in a study of vaccination effects on CD4 cells after COVID-19. Only in-frame clones appear in the TCRdb table, and some are missing; sequencing was by immunoSEQ multiplex PCR. This sample has just under 45,000 clones, with about 80% found just once. What these receptors recognize is not known. Sequencing used CD4+ T cells from PBMCs cultured with SARS-CoV-2 spike peptides, obtained before COVID-19 vaccination. The receptors here all came from a human donor who received a COVID-19 vaccine. CDR3s include the opening cysteine and the closing phenylalanine or tryptophan.

v_gene | len | CDR3aa
TRBV4-1 | 16 | CASSPTFLRGVDEQFF
TRBV28 | 14 | CASSFYRGSQPQHF
TRBV3-1/TRBV3-2 | 14 | CASSPLQGLYGYTF
TRBV19 | 13 | CASSRDSHTEAFF
TRBV5-1 | 16 | CASSLDRLSGANVLTF
TRBV7-2 | 13 | CASSLVGAETQYF
TRBV27 | 13 | CATRTGTYNEQFF
TRBV7-9 | 18 | CASSLDWGSGGLYNEQFF
TRBV29-1 | 11 | CSILNRGTYTF
TRBV30 | 15 | CAWSRRQGSTDTQYF
TRBV18 | 13 | CASSRATNEKLFF
TRBV24-1 | 13 | CATSDLGPDTQYF
TRBV6-1 | 13 | CASSEGTPARAFF
TRBV5-1 | 15 | CASSQAPGQLYGYTF
TRBV7-9 | 14 | CASSLSRAIDTQYF
TRBV20-1 | 14 | CSASQAANTGELFF
TRBV10-2 | 14 | CASSDRGSNYGYTF
TRBV5-1 | 16 | CASSSQGPSSGNTIYF
TRBV19 | 14 | CASSIDGQNYGYTF
TRBV18 | 17 | CASSPGGTYATNEKLFF
TRBV5-8 | 17 | CASSPPLKEKRQGTQYF
TRBV5-4 | 18 | CASSFKKTGGSVQETQYF
TRBV28 | 12 | CASSRRNTEAFF
TRBV18 | 14 | CASSPGRQSWAAFF
TRBV29-1 | 14 | CSVDGGARGGELFF
TRBV5-4 | 14 | CASSPPHGQETQYF
TRBV27 | 15 | CARLNTSDPYNEQFF
TRBV2 | 17 | CASSEIGTAEFTDTQYF
TRBV7-2 | 14 | CASSPRTGNEKLFF
TRBV10-1 | 13 | CASSLGVNYGYTF
TRBV5-1 | 12 | CASSFDRAGYTF
TRBV30 | 12 | CAWRRTGTEAFF
TRBV30 | 13 | CAWSNGGNQPQHF
TRBV2 | 12 | CASTSQGYGYTF
TRBV5-1 | 13 | CASSRGGQETQYF
TRBV9 | 15 | CASSASGTVNYGYTF
TRBV9 | 15 | CASGKAGPSTDTQYF
TRBV24-1 | 15 | CATSDLQGTMNTQYF
TRBV5-1 | 16 | CASSFLTRSSYNEQFF
TRBV28 | 12 | CASSLLMQPQHF
TRBV19 | 15 | CASTISGTFGNTQYF
TRBV5-1 | 12 | CASSPGQPPAFF
TRBV7-9 | 16 | CASSPGTGVPKNIQYF
TRBV7-2 | 16 | CASSRTSGGYTGELFF
TRBV5-1 | 14 | CASSITSGANVLTF
TRBV7-8 | 14 | CASSLVVTTGGYTF
TRBV5-1 | 15 | CASSPSDSTNEKLFF
TRBV25-1 | 15 | CTSSGGSDANYGYTF
TRBV2 | 14 | CASSEAPVNQPQHF
TRBV27 | 16 | CASSLNGGYSNQPQHF
TRBV5-1 | 12 | CASTRNYNEQFF
TRBV18 | 15 | CASSPAASSQETQYF
TRBV5-6 | 15 | CASSSGSGAKETQYF